This T cell receptor (beta chain) originates from a study of PD-L1 blockade in urothelial cancer. Overall study context: Male patients with bladder-origin urothelial cancer numbered about nine tenths of the roughly 30. Blood analysis took place 3 weeks (second dose) and 6 weeks after treatment start.

TCRdb keeps only in-frame clones here, not all; method: immunoSEQ multiplex PCR. The sample shows roughly 26,000 clones, 75% to 90% of them seen only once. Sampling of each patient yielded between 1 and 8 specimens, collected pretreatment and on-treatment. V lost 4 bases and J lost 5; bases outside the gene matches: 2. CDR1 and CDR2 (germline): LNHDA, SQIVND (reference sequence). This CDR3 contains 14 residues. The TCR was taken from a man between 60 and 75 years old with urothelial cancer. V gene TRBV19 combines with J gene TRBJ2-2, with 9 bases identical to TRBD2. This specimen was PBMCs, taken around atezolizumab (anti-PD-L1) treatment. The CDR3 DNA sequence: TGTGCCAGTAGTAACCTAGCGGGAACCGGGGAGCTGTTTTTT. Residues: CASSNLAGTGELFF.